Presented here are 22 T cell receptor beta chains from one specimen sequenced in a study of T cells in localized non-small cell lung cancer. Sequencing used immunoSEQ multiplex PCR; TCRdb keeps in-frame clones, though not all of them. The sample has 4,500 to 5,000 clones, around 30% seen once; the top ten hold under 5.5%. The input for sequencing was lung tumor tissue, taken before any cancer treatment. The origin of the receptors is a man aged 40 to 75 with stage III squamous cell lung carcinoma.

Of note for this clone: Germline is not matched at one junction end, which may reflect a read error. The DNA has an unread or ambiguous base, and its residue is written X. This sequence joins TRBV9 and TRBJ2-5; D not certain. The CDR3 consists of 13 residues. The germline V gene has CDR1 SGDLS and CDR2 YYNGEE. The CDR3 DNA reads TGTRCCAGCAGCTTATTTGCGCCGGAGACCCAGTACTTC. Protein product: CXSSLFAPETQYF.

This clone was detected only a few times. V and J are TRBV5-1 and TRBJ1-6; 7 positions match TRBD1. In germline, CDR1 is SGHRS, CDR2 YFSETQ. The length of the CDR3 is 15 residues. Trimming took 3 bases from V and 9 from J; bases not matched to a gene: 9. This CDR3 reads CASSSSTGVGSPLHF. The DNA for the CDR3 is TGCGCCAGCAGCTCATCTACAGGGGTGGGTTCACCCCTCCACTTT.

This clone has at least ten counts. The CDR3 DNA reads TGTGCCAGCAGCTTTCACCTTGGAGTAGGGGCCCCCAATTCACCCCTCCACTTT. Translation: CASSFHLGVGAPNSPLHF. The V gene is TRBV11-3, the J gene TRBJ1-6; the D gene is possibly TRBD1 (5 bases). V lost 3 bases, J lost 7 bases, and 22 bases lay in between. The CDR3 length is 18 residues. Germline V CDR1 and CDR2: SGHNT, YENEEA.

This clone occurred once. The rearrangement joins TRBV18 to TRBJ1-3; D is perhaps TRBD1 (5 bases). Trimming shortened V by 3 bases and J by 3 bases, and 15 bases separated the two germline ends. Germline CDR1 KGHSH, CDR2 LQKENI. CDR3 size: 16 residues. This CDR3 reads CASSPSTVSGGNTIYF. CDR3 in DNA: TGTGCCAGCTCACCCTCGACAGTCTCCGGTGGAAACACCATATATTTT. Full variable domain (remainder filled in from reference TRBV18 and TRBJ1-3): NAGVMQNPRHLVRRRGQEARLRCSPMKGHSHVYWYRQLPEEGLKFMVYLQKENIIDESGMPKERFSAEFPKEGPSILRIQQVVRGDSAAYFCASSPSTVSGGNTIYFGEGSWLTVV.

This chain joins TRBV29-1 and TRBJ1-4; 8 bases are shared with TRBD1. This CDR3 comprises 12 residues. V dropped 5 bases and J dropped 5; count of bases not matched to a gene: 1. The germline V gene encodes CDR1 SQVTM and CDR2 ANQGSEA. The CDR3 nucleotides read TGCAGCGTTAACAGGGGGAATGAAAAACTGTTTTTT. Its translation: CSVNRGNEKLFF.

The chain employs TRBV7-2 and TRBJ2-1, with D unclear. V was trimmed by 9 bases and J by 3 bases, leaving 24 bases between them. In germline, CDR1 is SGHTA, CDR2 FQGNSA. The CDR3 covers 17 residues. CDR3: CARSLLLGRVVYNEQFF. The CDR3 DNA is TGTGCCAGAAGCCTGCTTTTAGGAAGGGTGGTCTACAATGAGCAGTTCTTC.

This clone has only a few counts. The chain uses TRBV29-1 and TRBJ2-7, with TRBD2 matching 7 bases. Germline V gives CDR1 SQVTM, CDR2 ANQGSEA. V lost 4 bases, J lost 3 bases, and 15 bases stayed unmatched. CDR3 size: 16 residues. CDR3 nucleotides: TGCAGCGTTGGGGGGGGAAGGACGGAGGTTTTCTACGAGCAGTACTTC. This encodes CSVGGGRTEVFYEQYF.

This clone ranks as medium-sized. V usage is TRBV6-8 and J usage is TRBJ1-2, with 7 bases aligning to TRBD1. Trimming removed 8 bases from V and 4 bases from J; junction bases left unmatched: 10. Germline-derived CDR1 and CDR2 are MNHGY and SAAAGT. The CDR3 totals 14 residues. CDR3 protein: CASQEPGGGYGYTF. The CDR3 nucleotides are TGTGCCAGCCAGGAGCCAGGGGGGGGCTATGGCTACACCTTC.

The table lists this clone with many counts. The chain couples TRBV7-2 to TRBJ2-3, with 7 bases lining up with TRBD1. J gave up 2 bases and V 5 bases, and 7 bases lay outside the gene matches. Germline V CDR1 and CDR2: SGHTA, FQGNSA. The CDR3 sequence is 15 residues long. DNA for the CDR3: TGTGCCAGCAGCGTACAGGGGTTGGCCACAGATACGCAGTATTTT. Its protein is CASSVQGLATDTQYF. The complete variable domain, with remaining parts taken from reference TRBV7-2 and TRBJ2-3, reads GAGVSQSPSNKVTEKGKDVELRCDPISGHTALYWYRQSLGQGLEFLIYFQGNSAPDKSGLPSDRFSAERTGGSVSTLTIQRTQQEDSAVYLCASSVQGLATDTQYFGPGTRLTVL.

The table lists this clone with a few counts. V and J are TRBV10-2 and TRBJ2-1, with D tentatively TRBD1 (6 bases). The CDR3 totals 15 residues. Germline CDR1 and CDR2: WSHSY and SAAADI. The V end was cut by 6 bases, the J end by 8 bases, with 20 bases between. The CDR3 sequence: CASRRAGDKGYEQFF. The CDR3 DNA sequence: TGCGCCAGCAGACGGGCAGGGGACAAGGGCTATGAGCAGTTCTTC.

The chain uses TRBV14 and TRBJ1-2; D gene ambiguous. This CDR3 is built from 13 residues. The germline gives CDR1 SGHDN, CDR2 FVKESK. The V and J ends lost 3 bases and 3 bases respectively, with 8 bases between them. CDR3 nucleotides: TGTGCCAGCAGCCACAGAAACGACTATGGCTACACCTTC. It yields the protein CASSHRNDYGYTF.

The sample holds a few counts of this clone. At one of its ends the junction is not consistent with the germline gene, which may arise from a read error. The V gene is TRBV6-8, the J gene TRBJ2-6; D ambiguous. CDR1 and CDR2 (germline): MNHGY, SAAAGT. The CDR3 totals 16 residues. CDR3 residues: CASNYSEGSGANVLTF. The CDR3 DNA follows: TGTGCCAGCAATTACTCAGAAGGTTCTGGGGCCAACGTCCTGACTTTC.

The chain links TRBV6-8 to TRBJ2-7; D possibly matches TRBD1 or TRBD2 (5 bases each). V was pared by 5 bases and J by 3 bases, with 11 bases between. This CDR3 is built from 13 residues. CDR1 and CDR2 (germline): MNHGY, SAAAGT. CDR3 in amino acids: CASSRGRGYEQYF. In DNA form, the CDR3 reads TGTGCCAGCAGTAGGGGACGGGGCTACGAGCAGTACTTC.

This clone was picked up a small number of times. The chain couples TRBV9 to TRBJ2-6, with D possibly called TRBD1 or TRBD2 (5 bases each). Trimming left V 3 bases short and J 4 bases short, with 11 bases between. The CDR3 totals 15 residues. The germline V gene encodes CDR1 SGDLS and CDR2 YYNGEE. This CDR3 is CASSAHGAGANVLTF. The CDR3 nucleotides are TGTGCCAGCAGCGCCCACGGGGCCGGGGCCAACGTCCTGACTTTC.

This clone has a handful of counts. This chain uses TRBV23-1 with TRBJ1-4, with unresolved D. TRBV23-1 is an ORF, with its function uncertain. Deletions cut 6 bases from V and 1 base from J, with 15 bases between. The length of the CDR3 is 16 residues. Written as DNA, the CDR3 is TGCGCCAGCAGCCAACCCCAGGCGGGAACTAATGAAAAACTGTTTTTT. Amino acid sequence: CASSQPQAGTNEKLFF.

The rearrangement uses TRBV29-1 and TRBJ1-1; 8 nucleotides match TRBD1. The trim removed 6 bases at V and 4 bases at J, leaving 10 bases unmatched. The CDR3 length is 14 residues. In germline, CDR1 is SQVTM, CDR2 ANQGSEA. The CDR3 nucleotides are TGCAGCGTCCTCCGACAGGGGACGGGCACTGAAGCTTTCTTT. Translation gives CSVLRQGTGTEAFF.

In this sample, this clone is medium-sized (0.01 to 0.1%). CDR3 protein: CASSASGRAINYGYTF. The CDR3 nucleotides read TGTGCCAGCAGCGCCTCCGGCAGGGCCATTAACTATGGCTACACCTTC. V gene TRBV9 combines with J gene TRBJ1-2; D is possibly TRBD1 (5 bases). The length of the CDR3 is 16 residues. Trimming removed 3 bases from V and 1 base from J, with 16 bases in between. Germline V gene sequence: CDR1 SGDLS, CDR2 YYNGEE.

By share, this clone counts as medium-sized. One junction end disagrees with the germline gene, perhaps due to a read error. The chain employs TRBV6-8 and TRBJ2-5, with D perhaps matching TRBD2 (5 bases). This CDR3 comprises 12 residues. In germline, CDR1 is MNHGY, CDR2 SAAAGT. The CDR3 region has the DNA TGTGCCATCAGTTCGGGGTCAGAGACCCAGTACTTC. This translates into CAISSGSETQYF.

The V gene is TRBV9, the J gene TRBJ1-2; 9 nucleotides align to TRBD1. This CDR3 has 15 amino acids. The germline CDR1 and CDR2 sequences are SGDLS and YYNGEE. Trimming cost V 5 bases and J 2 bases; bases outside gene matches: 7. The CDR3 coding sequence is TGTGCCAGCAGTTTAGCGACAGGGGGAAACTATGGCTACACCTTC. As protein: CASSLATGGNYGYTF.

This rearrangement joins TRBV10-3 to TRBJ1-2; D remains unclear. Trimming took 0 bases from V and 8 from J, leaving 7 bases between them. In germline, CDR1 is ENHRY, CDR2 SYGVKD. The CDR3 contains 12 residues. The CDR3 DNA reads as TGTGCCATCAGTGAGTCAAATCTCGGCTACACCTTC. Translating it yields CAISESNLGYTF.

The chain uses TRBV6-8 and TRBJ2-7; D may be TRBD2 (5 bases). Trimming pared 6 bases from V and 2 bases from J, leaving 20 bases between. CDR1 and CDR2 (germline): MNHGY, SAAAGT. This CDR3 contains 16 residues. In DNA form, the CDR3 reads TGTGCCAGCAGGGCGGCGGGTGGAGTCTCAACCTACGAGCAGTACTTC. Encoded protein: CASRAAGGVSTYEQYF.

The chain recombines TRBV5-1 with TRBJ1-4; possible D gene TRBD1, 5 bases. In germline, CDR1 is SGHRS, CDR2 YFSETQ. This CDR3 spans 14 amino acids. V lost 3 bases and J lost 7, with 13 bases in between. CDR3: CASSSGGQGEKLFF. The CDR3 bases are TGCGCCAGCAGCTCCGGTGGTCAGGGTGAAAAACTGTTTTTT.